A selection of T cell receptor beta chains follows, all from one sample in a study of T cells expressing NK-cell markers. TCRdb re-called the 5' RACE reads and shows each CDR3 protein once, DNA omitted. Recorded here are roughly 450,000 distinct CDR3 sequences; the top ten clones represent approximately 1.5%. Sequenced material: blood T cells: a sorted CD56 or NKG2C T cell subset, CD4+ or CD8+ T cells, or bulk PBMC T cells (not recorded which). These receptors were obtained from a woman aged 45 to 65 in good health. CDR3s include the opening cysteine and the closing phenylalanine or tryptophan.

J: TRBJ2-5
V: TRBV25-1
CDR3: CASSEYQETQYF

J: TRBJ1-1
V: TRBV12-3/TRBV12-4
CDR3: CASSPFGRVGTEAFF

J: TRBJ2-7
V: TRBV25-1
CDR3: CASTEGLTFSEQYF

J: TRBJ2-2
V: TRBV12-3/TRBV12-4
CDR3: CASSRDRGRPGELFF

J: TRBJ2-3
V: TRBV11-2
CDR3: CASSFNPRPGTSGTDTQYF

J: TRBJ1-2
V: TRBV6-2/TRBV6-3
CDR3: CASSYANRGASYGYTF

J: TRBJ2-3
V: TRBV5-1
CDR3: CASSLEPGPTDTQYF

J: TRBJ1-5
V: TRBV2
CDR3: CASKSGFLNQPQHF

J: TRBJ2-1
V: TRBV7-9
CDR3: CASSLGRTEYNEQFF

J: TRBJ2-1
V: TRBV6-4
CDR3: CASSSLAGERVKFF

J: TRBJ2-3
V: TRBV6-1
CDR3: CASSLVGGWDTQYF

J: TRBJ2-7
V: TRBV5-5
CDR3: CASSLRYGGQRGYEQYF

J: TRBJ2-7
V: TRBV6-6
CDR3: CASSYGGRHPRSEQYF

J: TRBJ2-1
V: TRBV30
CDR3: CAWSVLPGTSGRANEQFF

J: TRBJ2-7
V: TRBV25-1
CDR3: CASSEDFDSYEQYF

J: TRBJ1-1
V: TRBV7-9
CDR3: CASSQTAQNTEAFF

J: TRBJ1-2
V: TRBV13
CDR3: CASSSQGTDYGYTF

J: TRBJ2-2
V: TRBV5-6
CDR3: CASRRTSAAHGELFF

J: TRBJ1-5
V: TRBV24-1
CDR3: CATMRFQPQHF

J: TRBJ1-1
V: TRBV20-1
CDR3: CSAREPGTGLGAFF

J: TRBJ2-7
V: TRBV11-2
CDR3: CASSPRVRDSQYEQYF

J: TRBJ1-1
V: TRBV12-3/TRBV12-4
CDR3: CASSLGDAKAEAFF

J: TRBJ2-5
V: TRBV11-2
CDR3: CASSLGTPAETQYF

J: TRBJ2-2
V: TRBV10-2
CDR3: CASSGSGANTGELFF

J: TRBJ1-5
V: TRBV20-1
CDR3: CSARDIRRGGNQPQHF

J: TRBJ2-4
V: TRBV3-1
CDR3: CASSQQTENIQYF

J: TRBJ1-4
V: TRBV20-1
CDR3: CSATPMQGEDEKLFF

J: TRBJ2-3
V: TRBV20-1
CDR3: CSAPTKSTDTQYF

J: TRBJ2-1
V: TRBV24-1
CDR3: CATSVPSGRSDEQFF

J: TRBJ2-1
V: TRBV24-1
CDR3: CATSVKGTGEQFF

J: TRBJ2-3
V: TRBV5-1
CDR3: CASSPTIGGTLTDTQYF

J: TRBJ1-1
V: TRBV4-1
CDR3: CASSARDRNTEAFF

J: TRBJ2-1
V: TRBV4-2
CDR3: CASSQESTSNNEQFF

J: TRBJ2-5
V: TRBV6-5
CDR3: CASGPVRQTQYF

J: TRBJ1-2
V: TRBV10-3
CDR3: CAISDGTRTVNYGYTF

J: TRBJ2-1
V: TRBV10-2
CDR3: CASSELNEQFF

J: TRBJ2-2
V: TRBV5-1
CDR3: CASSILHRDTGELFF

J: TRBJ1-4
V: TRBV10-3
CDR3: CAIGRDRATEKLFF

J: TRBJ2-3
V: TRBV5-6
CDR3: CASSLQGTSGSADTQYF

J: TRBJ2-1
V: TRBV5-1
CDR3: CASSGGAGYNEQFF

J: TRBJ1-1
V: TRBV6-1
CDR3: CASRAGSTEAFF

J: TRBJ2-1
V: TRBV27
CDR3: CASSFPGTSGSSDWRSYNEQFF

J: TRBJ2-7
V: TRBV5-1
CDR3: CASSLDGGTRSSEQYF

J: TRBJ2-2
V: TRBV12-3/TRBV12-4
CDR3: CASSRRTGGELFF

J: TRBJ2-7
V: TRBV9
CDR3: CASSVLSGAGSYEQYF

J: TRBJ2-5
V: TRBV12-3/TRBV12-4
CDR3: CASSLQLALEETQYF

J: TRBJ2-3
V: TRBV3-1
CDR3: CASSPAGALGDTQYF

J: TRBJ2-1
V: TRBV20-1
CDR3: CSARSRLAIDEQFF

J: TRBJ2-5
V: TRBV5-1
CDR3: CASTRGLAGVGKETQYF

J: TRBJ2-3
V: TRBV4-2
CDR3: CASSQDGTQVTDTQYF

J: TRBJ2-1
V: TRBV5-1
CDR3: CASRLYRTSGRSLNNEQFF